The 30 T cell receptor beta chains below all came from one sample that was sequenced in a study of T cell changes during pregnancy in multiple sclerosis. Some clones are missing from TCRdb's copy, which holds only in-frame ones; the method was immunoSEQ multiplex PCR. Here the sample spans nearly 60,000 clones, under 95% being singletons. Sequenced material: CD4+ T cells from peripheral blood mononuclear cells, taken after pregnancy. These receptor sequences come from a female donor in good health, enrolled as a control in a pregnancy study.

The chain couples TRBV5-4 to TRBJ1-2; 10 nucleotides line up with TRBD1. The CDR3 loop spans 17 amino acids. Trimming at V came to 4 bases and at J to 4 bases, leaving 13 bases not matched to a gene. Germline V gives CDR1 SGHNT, CDR2 YYREEE (reference sequence). CDR3 sequence reads: CASSPGQGTSSGYGYTF. The CDR3 region has the DNA TGTGCCAGCAGCCCGGGACAGGGGACCTCCTCTGGCTATGGCTACACCTTC.

The gene calls are TRBV10-1 and TRBJ2-5; TRBD2 is a possible D gene (6 bases). Per germline, CDR1 WNHNN and CDR2 SYGVQD (reference sequence). Trimming cost V 0 bases and J 5 bases, with 37 bases left between them. CDR3 length equals 23 residues. As DNA, the CDR3 is TGCGCCAGCAGTGAGTCGGAGGAATCGGACACCGACTCGGTGCGGGATTTTTGCGAGACCCAGTACTTC. This encodes CASSESEESDTDSVRDFCETQYF.

The V gene is TRBV6-4, the J gene TRBJ1-1, with a possible D match to TRBD1 (5 bases). This CDR3 has 12 residues. In germline, CDR1 is MRHNA, CDR2 SNTAGT. V was clipped by 3 bases and J by 11 bases, with 13 bases between them. CDR3 nucleotide sequence: TGTGCCAGCAGTGATCCGTTGGGGCGGGCTTTCTTT. Translating it yields CASSDPLGRAFF.

The chain combines TRBV7-2 with TRBJ2-1, with D perhaps TRBD1 (6 bases). Between the trimmed V and J ends, which lost 5 bases and 6 bases, there was a span of 17 bases. Germline V lookup: CDR1 SGHTA, CDR2 FQGNSA. CDR3 length: 15 amino acids. The CDR3 protein is CASSQGWSSINEQFF. In nucleotides, the CDR3 is TGTGCCAGCAGCCAGGGGTGGAGTTCAATCAATGAGCAGTTCTTC.

This chain connects TRBV19 to TRBJ1-1; 8 nucleotides agree with TRBD1. Germline CDR1 and CDR2: LNHDA and SQIVND (reference sequence). The CDR3 has 14 amino acids. V lost 7 bases, J lost 5 bases, and 9 bases stayed unmatched. The CDR3 DNA reads as TGTGCCAGTAAGAGAGGACAGGGCCGAACTGAAGCTTTCTTT. Its protein product is CASKRGQGRTEAFF.

In its sample, this clone was seen once. This chain connects TRBV5-4 to TRBJ1-2; 8 bases line up with TRBD1. V shed 0 bases and J 2 bases; nucleotides not matched to a gene: 3. CDR3 length equals 15 residues. The germline V gene has CDR1 SGHNT and CDR2 YYREEE (reference sequence). The CDR3 loop reads CASSLAWTGNYGYTF. CDR3 nucleotide sequence: TGTGCCAGCAGCTTGGCCTGGACAGGGAACTATGGCTACACCTTC.

V and J are TRBV30 and TRBJ1-2; 7 positions agree with TRBD1. This CDR3 is 16 amino acids long. CDR1 and CDR2 from the germline V gene are GTSNPN and SVGIG (reference sequence). V was pared by 1 base and J by 0 bases, with 8 bases of the junction left unmatched. CDR3 sequence (DNA): TGTGCCTGGAGTGGGCCAGGGGGATCGGCTAACTATGGCTACACCTTC. This codes for CAWSGPGGSANYGYTF.

The genes are TRBV7-8 and TRBJ2-7; possibly TRBD1 for D (6 bases). CDR1 and CDR2 (germline): SGHVS, FQNEAQ. Deletions cut 3 bases from V and 6 bases from J, with 15 bases between. CDR3 size: 14 residues. CDR3 DNA: TGTGCCAGCAGCTTGGGGCCTCAGGGGCTCGAGCAGTACTTC. Translation: CASSLGPQGLEQYF.

This chain links TRBV18 with TRBJ1-1; maybe TRBD1 (6 bases). The germline gives CDR1 KGHSH, CDR2 LQKENI. The V end lost 4 bases, the J end lost 1 base, and 13 bases lay between the germline ends. The CDR3 is 15 amino acids. The CDR3, as DNA: TGTGCCAGCTCACAACAGGGTTTGGAGAACACTGAAGCTTTCTTT. It translates to CASSQQGLENTEAFF.

This chain joins TRBV11-2 and TRBJ1-5; 7 bases match TRBD1. This CDR3 is built from 14 residues. With 6 bases clipped from V and 3 bases from J, the junction kept 5 bases outside the gene matches. Germline assignment: CDR1 SGHAT and CDR2 FQNNGV. The chain's CDR3 is CASSPTGNNQPQHF. The CDR3 coding sequence is TGTGCCAGCAGTCCGACAGGGAACAATCAGCCCCAGCATTTT.

V gene TRBV30 combines with J gene TRBJ1-1, with 7 bases fitting TRBD1. Trimming at V came to 1 base and at J to 6 bases, leaving 2 bases not matched to a gene. Germline assignment: CDR1 GTSNPN and CDR2 SVGIG (reference sequence). This CDR3 spans 12 amino acids. The CDR3 coding sequence is TGTGCCTGGAGTGGAGGGGGCCCTGAAGCTTTCTTT. Translated: CAWSGGGPEAFF.

The V call is TRBV11-3, the J call TRBJ2-7; 9 nucleotides line up with TRBD1. The CDR3 covers 14 residues. Germline CDR1 reads SGHNT; CDR2 reads YENEEA. Trimming at V came to 5 bases and at J to 2 bases, leaving 4 bases not matched to a gene. The CDR3 nucleotides read TGTGCCAGCAGCCTACGACAGGGGGCCTACGAGCAGTACTTC. It codes for CASSLRQGAYEQYF.

This clone was seen only once. The genes are TRBV6-4 and TRBJ1-1; 8 nucleotides align to TRBD1. Germline values: CDR1 MRHNA, CDR2 SNTAGT. The J segment lost 1 base and the V segment lost 5 bases, leaving 3 bases of the junction unmatched. The CDR3 runs 14 residues. CDR3 region: CASSIDRGNTEAFF. Here the CDR3 DNA reads TGTGCCAGCAGTATCGACAGGGGGAACACTGAAGCTTTCTTT.

The chain carries TRBV19 and TRBJ2-5, with 12 positions matching TRBD2. CDR3 length: 15 residues. The germline V gene has CDR1 LNHDA and CDR2 SQIVND (reference sequence). V lost 5 bases, J lost 4 bases, and 5 bases stayed unmatched. Here the CDR3 reads CASSSSGGEGETQYF. Written as DNA, the CDR3 is TGTGCCAGTAGTTCTAGCGGGGGGGAGGGAGAGACCCAGTACTTC.

The gene calls are TRBV4-3 and TRBJ1-2; TRBD1 agrees at 11 bases. The V gene end was trimmed by 3 bases and the J gene end by 8 bases; junction bases not matched to a gene: 11. CDR3 length: 16 residues. Germline values: CDR1 LGHNA, CDR2 YSLEER. The CDR3 spells CASSQTPGTGGRGYTF. The CDR3 DNA reads TGCGCCAGCAGCCAGACCCCTGGGACAGGGGGTCGCGGCTACACCTTC.

This clone was detected only once. The gene calls are TRBV27 and TRBJ2-1; 12 bases align to TRBD2. CDR3 length: 14 residues. Germline V gene sequence: CDR1 MNHEY, CDR2 SMNVEV (reference sequence). Unmatched junction bases numbered 4, after V lost 10 bases and J lost 3 bases. Here the CDR3 reads CATKTSGGYNEQFF. The CDR3, as DNA: TGTGCCACAAAGACTAGCGGGGGCTACAATGAGCAGTTCTTC.

V usage is TRBV19 and J usage is TRBJ2-6; D might be TRBD1 (5 bases). This CDR3 is 16 amino acids long. Germline-derived CDR1 and CDR2 are LNHDA and SQIVND (reference sequence). Trimming took off 1 base at V and 0 bases at J, with 7 bases between the two ends. Here the CDR3 DNA reads TGTGCCAGTAGTATAGTAAGGGGCTCTGGGGCCAACGTCCTGACTTTC. The encoded protein is CASSIVRGSGANVLTF.

This clone was observed a single time. The chain couples TRBV30 to TRBJ1-3; 9 bases are shared with TRBD1. Germline CDR1 GTSNPN, CDR2 SVGIG (reference sequence). The CDR3 consists of 18 residues. V shed 1 base, J shed 4 bases, and the junction held 14 bases outside the gene matches. CDR3 sequence: CAWSGPGAGTGKGNTIYF. CDR3 bases: TGTGCCTGGAGTGGACCGGGGGCTGGGACAGGGAAAGGAAACACCATATATTTT.

The rearrangement joins TRBV6-1 to TRBJ1-1, with D perhaps TRBD1 (5 bases). Germline V gene data show CDR1 as MNHNS and CDR2 as SASEGT. The CDR3 extends over 14 amino acids. Trimming removed 4 bases from V and 0 bases from J, with 9 bases in between. The CDR3 loop is CASSATGLNTEAFF. In DNA, the CDR3 is TGTGCCAGCAGTGCCACAGGCTTGAACACTGAAGCTTTCTTT.

V gene TRBV7-9 combines with J gene TRBJ2-7; tentatively, D is TRBD2 (5 bases). CDR1 and CDR2 from the germline V gene are SEHNR and FQNEAQ (reference sequence). This CDR3 spans 13 amino acids. V was clipped by 1 base and J by 9 bases, with 13 bases between them. The CDR3 here is CASSLERAHGQYF. The CDR3 DNA sequence: TGTGCCAGCAGCTTAGAGAGGGCCCACGGGCAGTACTTC.

The V gene is TRBV11-2, the J gene TRBJ1-4, with D hard to call. The CDR3 is 14 amino acids. V was cut by 5 bases and J by 6 bases, with 13 bases left in between. The germline V gene has CDR1 SGHAT and CDR2 FQNNGV. The CDR3: CASSQTTGDEKLFF. The CDR3 DNA sequence: TGTGCCAGCAGCCAAACGACGGGTGATGAAAAACTGTTTTTT.

The rearrangement joins TRBV5-1 to TRBJ2-1; tentatively, D is TRBD1 (6 bases). From germline, CDR1 is SGHRS and CDR2 YFSETQ. The V gene lost 5 bases and the J gene lost 6 bases, with 12 bases spanning the gap. The CDR3 has 13 amino acids. This CDR3 is CASRDRGGNEQFF. CDR3 bases: TGCGCCAGCAGGGATCGAGGGGGCAATGAGCAGTTCTTC.

The V gene is TRBV5-4, the J gene TRBJ1-6; D gene uncertain. The germline V gene encodes CDR1 SGHNT and CDR2 YYREEE (reference sequence). With 5 bases removed from V and 0 bases from J, the gap between germline ends came to 6 bases. The CDR3 contains 14 residues. The CDR3 DNA reads TGTGCCAGCAGGACTGCCTCCTATAATTCACCCCTCCACTTT. This gives the protein CASRTASYNSPLHF.

The chain couples TRBV5-5 to TRBJ2-7; D may be TRBD1 (5 bases). V was shortened by 4 bases and J by 2 bases, with 13 bases between the two germline ends. The length of the CDR3 is 14 residues. Per the germline V gene, CDR1 is SGHKS and CDR2 is YYEKEE (reference sequence). In nucleotides, the CDR3 is TGTGCCAGCAGCACGACACAGGTAGCCTACGAGCAGTACTTC. This translates into CASSTTQVAYEQYF.

The chain carries TRBV2 and TRBJ2-3; D unresolved. V dropped 4 bases and J dropped 0 bases, with 11 bases sitting between them. CDR3 length equals 15 residues. Germline V gene lookup returns CDR1 SNHLY and CDR2 FYNNEI. The CDR3 sequence: CASSVNFPSTDTQYF. The CDR3 nucleotides are TGTGCCAGCAGTGTCAACTTCCCCAGCACAGATACGCAGTATTTT.

This CDR3 is CASSFGGEGWETQYF. The CDR3 DNA follows: TGTGCCAGCAGCTTCGGGGGGGAGGGATGGGAGACCCAGTACTTC. This chain uses TRBV7-2 with TRBJ2-5; 8 bases agree with TRBD2. Losses at the gene ends were 3 bases for V and 5 bases for J; bases not matched to a gene: 8. This CDR3 has 15 residues. Germline CDR1 reads SGHTA; CDR2 reads FQGNSA.

DNA for the CDR3: TGTGCCAGCAGTTACTCGGGGGGTAATTCACCCCTCCACTTT. Its protein is CASSYSGGNSPLHF. The chain has TRBV6-6 and TRBJ1-6; a possible D gene is TRBD1 (5 bases). CDR1 and CDR2 (germline): MNHNY, SVGAGI (reference sequence). V was clipped by 0 bases and J by 6 bases, with 6 bases between them. There are 14 residues in the CDR3.

The CDR3 nucleotides read TGTGCCAGCAGCCGGACAGGGGGTGATGAAAAACTGTTTTTT. Translated, it gives CASSRTGGDEKLFF. This sequence joins TRBV5-4 and TRBJ1-4; 10 nucleotides agree with TRBD1. Trimming cost V 4 bases and J 6 bases; bases outside gene matches: 3. The germline V gene has CDR1 SGHNT and CDR2 YYREEE (reference sequence). This CDR3 has 14 amino acids.

V and J are TRBV10-3 and TRBJ1-6; tentative D call: TRBD1 (5 bases). V was pared by 5 bases and J by 7 bases, with 12 bases between. Germline lookup yields CDR1 ENHRY and CDR2 SYGVKD. This CDR3 has 14 amino acids. CDR3 coding DNA: TGTGCCATCAGTCCCCTAGGGGAAAATTCACCCCTCCACTTT. Translation: CAISPLGENSPLHF.

This chain joins TRBV10-3 and TRBJ2-5, with 9 bases aligning to TRBD1. V trimming: 2 bases; J trimming: 5 bases; junction bases outside the gene matches: 3. The CDR3 covers 14 residues. Germline values: CDR1 ENHRY, CDR2 SYGVKD. The CDR3 loop reads CAISEAGQGETQYF. Written as DNA, the CDR3 is TGTGCCATCAGTGAGGCGGGACAGGGCGAGACCCAGTACTTC.